This TCR beta chain is from a study of cytomegalovirus exposure and HLA in healthy donors (dated by TCRdb to between 2016 and 2019). General notes on the study: An earlier analysis of several hundred of the donors reported 250 to 350 Gb of sequence data and some 110 million unique TCR beta sequences obtained from some 200 million T cells. Approximately 310 gigabases of sequencing data and 78 million or so unique TCR sequences were included in an early release covering roughly 700 HLA-typed donors. Of the approximately 370 genotyped donors, 65% to 90% were placed in the genetic ancestry cluster associated with self-reported Caucasian donors. The study was designed to test whether signatures of past pathogen exposure could be identified by cataloging public T cell receptors. The study used immunosequencing to profile the T cell repertoires of several hundred subjects and linked those repertoires to cytomegalovirus serostatus. Along with the roughly 700-subject first cohort, a separate validation cohort of about 110 different subjects was used. High-throughput TCR immunosequencing, statistical association of individual TCRs with disease status, and machine learning were combined to predict cytomegalovirus infection status. To study patterns of TCR occurrence, a later analysis re-analyzed previously published TCR beta repertoires from around 670 donors and added high-resolution HLA genotyping. In the later analysis, no new phenotypic data were used to find candidate immune exposures; instead, reliance was placed on TCR beta sequences and their occurrence across donors. To decide whether each TCR beta V gene segment behaved as functional or pseudogenic, an earlier analysis of several hundred of the donors relied on high-throughput TCR beta sequencing. Donor age, sex, ethnicity and CMV serostatus were collected together with the repertoire data. Genome-wide SNP genotypes for about three fifths of the roughly 670 donors were used in a later genetic analysis, which treated that subset as a discovery cohort. All discovery cohort repertoires had been generated using a single sequencing platform. HLA typing included class I and class II loci at four-digit resolution. Typing coverage differed by locus: A, B, C, DRB1 and DQB1 were typed in about 629-630 donors, DQA1 in about 500, DPA1 in approximately 610, and DPB1 in approximately 450. Because of strong linkage in the cohort, roughly five DR-DQ haplotypes were treated as single units for association and clustering. Among roughly 370 genotyped donors of the cohort, an average of roughly 240,000 unique TCR beta nucleotide sequences were sequenced per donor, 15% to 20% of them non-productive.

Libraries were constructed by the immunoSEQ multiplex PCR assay. A mixture of 60 forward primers for TCR Vbeta segments and 13 reverse primers for TCR Jbeta segments was used in the multiplex PCR. A multiplex PCR assay on genomic DNA amplified the CDR3 region of rearranged TCR beta genes. On the Illumina HiSeq System, the amplified TCR beta libraries were sequenced as 87-base-pair reads. The authors' pipeline ran thus. A later analysis tallied around 87 million unique TCR beta chains across the 610 or so repertoires, and 10 million to 11 million of those chains were shared by two or more donors. To remove PCR and sequencing errors, raw reads were error-corrected and collapsed into unique sequences using a nearest-neighbor algorithm that merged closely related sequences. V, D and J gene segments were assigned by aligning CDR3 sequences to IMGT reference sequences. For a sequence to be retained, at least a six-nucleotide match to both a V gene segment and a J gene segment was required. A rearrangement counted as productive if the CDR3 had no stop codons and remained in frame with V and J, and every other rearrangement counted as non-productive. CDR3 was defined by IMGT convention, running from the second conserved V-encoded cysteine to the conserved J-encoded phenylalanine. In an earlier analysis of roughly 610 of the donors, sequences lacking an unambiguous match to a single V gene segment were excluded. An earlier analysis of 550 to 650 of the donors classified V segments as functional when productive rearrangements were above 56.7% and as segregating when the standard deviation between donors was above 5%. A statistical classification framework was built to diagnose cytomegalovirus status from the catalog of TCR beta chain sequences. In a later analysis, TCR nucleotide sequences were compared against IMGT/GENE-DB human TR gene sequences so that V and J genes could be assigned. The TCRdist pipeline was used in a later analysis to assign CDR3 sequences and most-parsimonious VDJ recombination scenarios. In a later analysis, every TCR beta chain was defined by the combination of its CDR3 amino acid sequence and its V-gene family, and reads without a unique V-gene family were dropped. As a way to deal with suspected cross-contamination and a sequencing artifact, a later analysis dropped 592 nucleotide sequences that were highly shared and had low generation probability. A later analysis calculated a clonal expansion index for each public chain from normalized within-repertoire ranks of inferred template counts. In a later analysis, generation probabilities were computed with a VDJ recombination model fitted to out-of-frame rearrangements, and the resulting probabilities were checked against IGoR. Hypergeometric tests were used in a later analysis to score TCR-TCR, TCR-HLA and TCR-CMV co-occurrence, with a repertoire-size bias correction applied to the TCR pairs. A later analysis estimated false discovery rates by permuting HLA or CMV assignments 20 times. In a later analysis, co-occurring TCRs were grouped with DBSCAN, and TCRdist sequence similarity was added when clustering was performed within HLA-allele-positive subsets. Co-occurrence clustering excluded repertoires with fewer than 30,000 or more than 120,000 public chains, plus five with anomalous nucleotide sharing. Held by TCRdb, this immuneACCESS table contains in-frame sequences only and omits some clones. Under half of the omission traces to an unresolved V gene where checked; the cause of the rest is unknown. Clonal size and the V and J genes are those of that table, whereas D and trimming came from the DNA. For this sample there are 150,000 to 200,000 clones; about 81% appear just once. Of the sample, around 1.9% falls within the top ten clones.

The cohort consisted of 666 healthy bone marrow donors. Cohort members were all nominally healthy when sampled, although unrecorded immune exposures were likely present. The donor was CMV seronegative and belonged to the group of roughly 330 seronegative cohort members. A peripheral blood sample was collected from each donor, and TCR beta sequencing was performed on peripheral blood mononuclear cells. Genomic DNA extraction from the blood cell samples was performed with the Qiagen DNeasy Blood Extraction Kit. In this sample, this clone turned up a few times. Its specific antigen is unknown. The record has no base qualities; no much larger clone is one base away. The full study reports these points: According to a later analysis, parvovirus B19, influenza, CMV and Epstein-Barr virus appeared linked to several top co-occurrence clusters. Because the 87-base-pair reads could not distinguish some IMGT-functional V segments, including TRBV6-2 and TRBV6-3, those segments were excluded. Compared with equally common non-associated chains, HLA-associated TCR beta chains in a later analysis were more clonally expanded and had lower generation probabilities. Compared with the 666-donor mean, donors in an Asian-associated ancestry cluster had fewer N-insertions in productive TCRs, according to a later genetic analysis. Presence/absence analyses assumed roughly uniform sequencing depth across donors, an assumption that may not hold. A later analysis found that TCR association rates varied across HLA loci, with DRB1 alleles showing the most associated TCRs and HLA-C alleles the fewest. According to a later analysis, most CMV-associated TCR beta chains appeared to be HLA-restricted, and the HLA associations seemed to be driven largely by CMV exposure. This cohort had only TCR beta chains sequenced, and the lack of alpha or paired-chain data limited which features could be detected. An association between a missense DCLRE1C variant and V-gene and J-gene trimming of TCR beta chains was found in a later genetic analysis and replicated in an independent cohort. When HLA alleles, especially DR and DQ, strongly co-occurred, TCR associations were difficult to assign to individual alleles. The sequencing pipeline was judged likely to have produced a cluster of highly shared sequence variants as a technical artifact. Specific HLA alleles were associated with over 15,000 TCR beta sequences at a false discovery rate of 0.05 in a later analysis. A few of the identified cytomegalovirus-associated TCR beta chains were confirmed in vitro to be specific for cytomegalovirus antigens. The study listed 164 TCR beta chains as associated with cytomegalovirus. Most TCR sequences were observed very rarely across donors, whereas some public TCRs were present in many individuals. A further reported finding was that TCR beta sequences accurately predicted the HLA-A and HLA-B alleles for most subjects in the first cohort. The authors suggested that the approach could potentially be generalized to other disease states and immunological phenotypes. Because HLA typing was missing for some donors at each locus, association tests included only the typed subset. In an earlier analysis of fewer than 700 of the donors, most TCR beta V segments appeared in productive rearrangements about 87% or about 30% of the time, broadly matching IMGT annotations. Correlated functional status among segregating V segments might be attributable to linkage disequilibrium, but an unknown experimental factor could not be ruled out. Because counts were too low, around 17 rarely observed V segments, including chromosome 9 orphons, were left out of the earlier analysis of about 500 of the donors. In both the original and validation cohorts, the classifier was reported to diagnose cytomegalovirus status with high specificity and sensitivity. CMV serostatus was the only immune exposure information available for the cohort.

V gives up 4 bases and J gives up 1 base, and the segment between their germline ends measures 14 bases. From cysteine to phenylalanine, the CDR3 is 15 amino acids long. CDR3 DNA only is kept here, 45 bases in frame from base 1. CDR1 SGHVS and CDR2 FNYEAQ were looked up in the germline V gene. This sequence originates from a man younger than 35 in good health and CMV-seronegative. The chain employs TRBV7-6 and TRBJ2-7; a tentative D call is TRBD2 (5 bases match). Specimen: PBMCs. This receptor carries the CDR3 CASSSGLGGSYEQYF. At the DNA level, the sequence is TGTGCCAGCAGCTCAGGACTGGGTGGGTCCTACGAGCAGTACTTC.